Listed here are 21 T cell receptor beta chains from one sample, sequenced in a study of blood T cells in healthy people across ages. Through a sample-barcoded 5' primer and a J-beta primer mix, a second PCR was run for roughly 7 to 11 cycles. TCRdb reprocessed the 5' RACE reads via MiXCR and lists one record per CDR3 protein. The profile shows approximately 1,700,000 distinct CDR3 sequences, about 39% of them singletons. The sample consisted of blood. The receptors derive from a human donor in good health.

This clonotype showed up just a few times. The CDR3 reads CASSLATSGDTDTQYF. Written as DNA, the CDR3 is TGTGCCAGCAGCTTAGCGACTAGCGGGGACACAGATACGCAGTATTTT. The V and J genes are TRBV11-2 and TRBJ2-3; the match to TRBD2 covers 11 bases. Per the germline V gene, CDR1 is SGHAT and CDR2 is FQNNGV. There are 16 residues in the CDR3. With 1 base clipped from V and 2 bases from J, the junction kept 2 bases outside the gene matches.

This chain connects TRBV20-1 to TRBJ2-7; 8 nucleotides agree with TRBD1. Germline V gene sequence: CDR1 DFQATT, CDR2 SNEGSKA (reference sequence). The CDR3 runs to 13 residues. V lost 5 bases to trimming and J lost 6 bases; unmatched junction nucleotides: 9. CDR3 in amino acids: CSAVHRGWSEQYF. CDR3 coding DNA: TGCAGTGCTGTTCACAGGGGGTGGTCCGAGCAGTACTTC.

This clonotype has a single count. This rearrangement joins TRBV19 to TRBJ1-2; 8 bases are a match to TRBD1. V was clipped by 6 bases and J by 0 bases; unmatched bases: 9. The CDR3 loop spans 16 amino acids. The germline CDR1 and CDR2 sequences are LNHDA and SQIVND (reference sequence). As DNA, the CDR3 is TGTGCCAGTAGCTCGCCGGGACAGGATTCTAACTATGGCTACACCTTC. The encoded protein is CASSSPGQDSNYGYTF.

The rearrangement joins TRBV4-2 to TRBJ1-6, with 7 bases matching TRBD1. This CDR3 is 17 amino acids long. V trimming: 2 bases; J trimming: 5 bases; junction bases outside the gene matches: 9. Germline CDR1 is LGHNA and CDR2 is YNFKEQ. The CDR3 DNA sequence: TGTGCCAGCAGCCAATTTCTCCGGGACAGAAATAATTCACCCCTCCACTTT. It encodes CASSQFLRDRNNSPLHF.

This clonotype has only a few counts. The gene calls are TRBV29-1 and TRBJ2-1, with TRBD2 matching over 13 bases. The CDR3 length is 16 residues. V lost 7 bases, J lost 5 bases, and 11 bases stayed unmatched. Per the germline V gene, CDR1 is SQVTM and CDR2 is ANQGSEA. DNA of the CDR3: TGCAGCGCCCTGCCGGGACTAGCGGGACTCAACAATGAGCAGTTCTTC. Protein: CSALPGLAGLNNEQFF.

V gene TRBV7-8 combines with J gene TRBJ1-2; D not resolved. V dropped 2 bases and J dropped 6 bases, with 13 bases sitting between them. From germline, CDR1 is SGHVS and CDR2 FQNEAQ. The CDR3 is made up of 14 amino acids. CDR3 region: CASSLIGVADGYTF. CDR3 coding DNA: TGTGCCAGCAGCTTAATCGGGGTTGCGGATGGCTACACCTTC. Complete variable domain (other parts from reference TRBV7-8 and TRBJ1-2): GAGVSQSPRYKVAKRGQDVALRCDPISGHVSLFWYQQALGQGPEFLTYFQNEAQLDKSGLPSDRFFAERPEGSVSTLKIQRTQQEDSAVYLCASSLIGVADGYTFGSGTRLTVV.

This clonotype has just a few counts. The chain is built from TRBV6-5 and TRBJ1-5; D is perhaps TRBD1 (6 bases). V lost 6 bases, J lost 9 bases, and 18 bases lay in between. The CDR3 is made up of 14 amino acids. The germline V gene has CDR1 MNHEY and CDR2 SVGAGI. The chain's CDR3 is CASSPDRLQGPQHF. CDR3 nucleotides: TGTGCCAGCAGCCCAGACAGGCTGCAAGGGCCCCAGCATTTT.

The V and J genes are TRBV7-9 and TRBJ2-3, with D perhaps assigned TRBD1 or TRBD2 (5 bases each). V lost 2 bases to trimming and J lost 9 bases, with 12 bases between them. This CDR3 has 13 amino acids. Germline V gives CDR1 SEHNR, CDR2 FQNEAQ (reference sequence). The CDR3 nucleotides are TGTGCCAGCAGCTTAACCGGGACGCCAACGCAGTATTTT. Amino acids: CASSLTGTPTQYF.

This clonotype was detected a few times. V gene TRBV4-2 combines with J gene TRBJ1-6; 8 bases line up with TRBD1. Germline CDR1 LGHNA, CDR2 YNFKEQ. This CDR3 comprises 16 residues. J gave up 5 bases and V 1 base, and 4 bases lay outside the gene matches. The CDR3 protein is CASSQGPDRDNSPLHF. The CDR3 DNA follows: TGTGCCAGCAGCCAAGGGCCGGACAGGGATAATTCACCCCTCCACTTT.

The chain joins TRBV4-1 to TRBJ2-7, with TRBD1 matching over 9 bases. The CDR3 extends over 16 amino acids. V trimming: 2 bases; J trimming: 7 bases; junction bases outside the gene matches: 12. CDR1 and CDR2 from the germline V gene are MGHRA and YSYEKL. Here the CDR3 reads CASSQRPGQGHNEQYF. The CDR3, as DNA: TGCGCCAGCAGCCAAAGACCGGGACAGGGTCACAATGAGCAGTACTTC.

In its sample, this clonotype was seen a few times. The junction shows a germline mismatch at one end, possibly a read error. This sequence joins TRBV4-1 and TRBJ2-5; 7 bases map to TRBD2. The DNA end lines up better with TRBJ2-7; the J call may be wrong. This CDR3 has 14 residues. CDR1 is MGHRA and CDR2 is YSYEKL in the germline V gene. The CDR3 spells CASGHGLGLYEQYF. For the CDR3, the DNA is TGCGCCAGCGGCCACGGACTAGGTCTCTACGAGCAGTACTTC.

This clonotype appeared a few times. The rearrangement links TRBV7-2 to TRBJ2-3, with TRBD1 identical over 9 bases. This CDR3 is built from 15 residues. V lost 6 bases to trimming and J lost 7 bases; unmatched junction nucleotides: 11. Looked up from germline, CDR1 is SGHTA and CDR2 is FQGNSA. The CDR3 loop reads CASSYPGQGGNTQYF. Here the CDR3 DNA reads TGTGCCAGCAGTTACCCGGGACAGGGAGGAAATACGCAGTATTTT.

This clonotype was counted at least ten times. The V and J genes are TRBV6-6 and TRBJ2-7, with 10 bases aligning to TRBD2. Germline-derived CDR1 and CDR2 are MNHNY and SVGAGI (reference sequence). This CDR3 is 15 amino acids long. Trimming removed 2 bases from V and 4 bases from J; junction bases left unmatched: 5. CDR3 in DNA: TGTGCCAGCAGTTACGAGGCTAGCGGGGGTTACGAGCAGTACTTC. This gives the protein CASSYEASGGYEQYF.

The rearrangement links TRBV20-1 to TRBJ1-1, with unresolved D. This CDR3 has 14 residues. The germline CDR1 and CDR2 sequences are DFQATT and SNEGSKA (reference sequence). V dropped 5 bases and J dropped 5 bases, with 18 bases sitting between them. The CDR3 DNA reads as TGCAGTGCTCTCCGCGACGCCTGGAGAACTGAAGCTTTCTTT. Amino acids: CSALRDAWRTEAFF.

This clonotype was observed a few times. V gene TRBV4-3 combines with J gene TRBJ2-1; D is undetermined. Trimming left V 0 bases short and J 0 bases short, with 12 bases between. Germline CDR1 and CDR2: LGHNA and YSLEER. The CDR3 runs 17 residues. The DNA of the CDR3 is TGCGCCAGCAGCCAAGAGCCCCCGGCGAGCTCCTACAATGAGCAGTTCTTC. This sequence encodes CASSQEPPASSYNEQFF.

Turning to this clonotype: This may come from a read error, since a much larger clone is one base off. The chain is built from TRBV6-4 and TRBJ1-2; 10 bases map to TRBD1. Germline V gene lookup returns CDR1 MRHNA and CDR2 SNTAGT. V shed 6 bases and J 6 bases; nucleotides not matched to a gene: 4. The CDR3 sequence is 13 residues long. The CDR3: CASSSTGGHGYTF. CDR3 bases: TGTGCCAGCAGCTCGACAGGGGGCCATGGCTACACCTTC.

The chain links TRBV12-3 or TRBV12-4 to TRBJ2-1; 15 bases map to TRBD2. Trimming at V came to 4 bases and at J to 10 bases, leaving 8 bases not matched to a gene. The CDR3 sequence is 16 residues long. The CDR3 DNA reads TGTGCCAGCAGTTCAGGGACTAGCGGGGGGATTTTCGAGCAGTTCTTC. As protein: CASSSGTSGGIFEQFF.

This clonotype has only a few counts. The chain has TRBV27 and TRBJ2-3; the D is unclear. The CDR3 contains 18 residues. CDR1 is MNHEY and CDR2 is SMNVEV in the germline V gene (reference sequence). V lost 5 bases and J lost 4, with 25 bases in between. The CDR3: CASSPLFLQNLLSDTQYF. The CDR3 bases are TGTGCCAGCAGTCCCCTCTTTCTCCAGAACCTTTTGTCAGATACGCAGTATTTT.

J is TRBJ2-6 and V is TRBV5-1, with TRBD1 matching over 7 bases. The CDR3 runs to 14 residues. V lost 4 bases, J lost 8 bases, and 6 bases stayed unmatched. CDR1 is SGHRS, CDR2 YFSETQ, per germline. The CDR3, as DNA: TGCGCCAGCAGCCTTCCGGACAGGACCAACGTCCTGACTTTC. Protein: CASSLPDRTNVLTF.

The sample holds many counts of this clonotype. The chain has TRBV29-1 and TRBJ1-2; possibly TRBD1 for D (5 bases). The CDR3 totals 14 residues. Germline CDR1 and CDR2: SQVTM and ANQGSEA. V was shortened by 4 bases and J by 7 bases, with 19 bases between the two germline ends. CDR3 sequence: CSVGSGLGFGGYTF. As DNA, the CDR3 is TGCAGCGTTGGATCAGGGTTGGGGTTTGGTGGCTACACCTTC.

This chain links TRBV19 with TRBJ1-1; 11 bases are a match to TRBD1. Trimming took 7 bases from V and 5 from J; bases not matched to a gene: 3. The CDR3 totals 13 residues. Germline lookup yields CDR1 LNHDA and CDR2 SQIVND (reference sequence). CDR3 sequence: CASTDRGRTEAFF. As DNA, the CDR3 is TGTGCCAGTACGGACAGGGGGCGTACTGAAGCTTTCTTT.